This T cell receptor (beta chain) came from a study of cytomegalovirus exposure and HLA in healthy donors. Overall study findings and caveats: In a later analysis, donors in an Asian-associated ancestry cluster reportedly had fewer N-insertions in productive TCRs than the cohort mean. Trimming of TCR beta V- and J-genes showed a link, identified in a later analysis, to a missense DCLRE1C variant.

There are 12 residues in the CDR3. Per the germline V gene, CDR1 is SGHRS and CDR2 is YFSETQ. V lost 5 bases, J lost 15 bases, and 18 bases lay in between. Turning to this clone: Its antigen remains unidentified. This sample includes further DNA sequences coding for the same CDR3.

PCR was performed using 60 Vbeta and 13 Jbeta primers. Assay used: immunoSEQ multiplex PCR; TCRdb lists only in-frame clones, some missing. The sample comprises more than 100,000 clones, nearly 80% of which are singletons, and approximately 1% rests with the top ten. The chain is built from TRBV5-1 and TRBJ2-1, with D possibly TRBD2 on 6 matching bases. Sequencing input: PBMCs. The TCR sequence derives from a male donor in good health and CMV-seronegative. This CDR3 is CASSEEGSFPFF. The CDR3 bases are TGCGCCAGCAGTGAGGAGGGGAGTTTCCCGTTCTTC.